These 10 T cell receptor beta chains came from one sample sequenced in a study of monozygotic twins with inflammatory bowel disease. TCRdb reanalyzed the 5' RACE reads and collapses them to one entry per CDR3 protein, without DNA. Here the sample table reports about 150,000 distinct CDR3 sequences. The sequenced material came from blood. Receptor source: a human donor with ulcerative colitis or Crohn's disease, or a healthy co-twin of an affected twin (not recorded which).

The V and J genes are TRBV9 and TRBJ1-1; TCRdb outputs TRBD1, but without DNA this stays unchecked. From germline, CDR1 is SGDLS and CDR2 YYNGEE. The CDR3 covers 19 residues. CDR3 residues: CASSVEGSDRGSVNTEAFF.

CDR3 loop: CASSGWDGDTQYF. The chain couples TRBV7-9 to TRBJ2-3; TCRdb indicates TRBD1, and absent DNA this call remains unverified. The CDR3 runs 13 residues. Germline assignment: CDR1 SEHNR and CDR2 FQNEAQ (reference sequence).

The CDR3 protein is CASSSGQGVDTQYF. This sequence joins TRBV7-3 and TRBJ2-3; TCRdb's D call, TRBD1, is unchecked because there is no DNA. Germline V gene data show CDR1 as SGHTA and CDR2 as FQGTGA. The CDR3 has 14 amino acids.

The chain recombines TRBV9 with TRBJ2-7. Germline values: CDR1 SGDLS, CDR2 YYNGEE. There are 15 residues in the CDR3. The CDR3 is CASSVDTFDSYEQYF.

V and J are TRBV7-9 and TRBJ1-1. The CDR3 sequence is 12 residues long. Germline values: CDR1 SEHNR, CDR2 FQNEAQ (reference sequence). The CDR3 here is CASSLPGAEAFF.

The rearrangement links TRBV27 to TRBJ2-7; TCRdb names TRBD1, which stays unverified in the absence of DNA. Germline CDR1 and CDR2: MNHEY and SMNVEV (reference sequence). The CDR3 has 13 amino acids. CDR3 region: CASSLNRVYEQYF.

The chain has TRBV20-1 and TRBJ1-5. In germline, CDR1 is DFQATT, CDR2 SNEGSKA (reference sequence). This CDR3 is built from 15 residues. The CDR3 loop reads CSARESGRPSQPQHF.

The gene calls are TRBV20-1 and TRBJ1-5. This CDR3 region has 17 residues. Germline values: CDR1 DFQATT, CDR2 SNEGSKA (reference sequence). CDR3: CSARKGSSFVSNQPQHF.

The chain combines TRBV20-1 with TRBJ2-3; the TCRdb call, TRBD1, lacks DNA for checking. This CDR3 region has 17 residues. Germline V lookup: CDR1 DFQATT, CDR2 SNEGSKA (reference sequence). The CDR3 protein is CSARGPLAGPSSDTQYF.

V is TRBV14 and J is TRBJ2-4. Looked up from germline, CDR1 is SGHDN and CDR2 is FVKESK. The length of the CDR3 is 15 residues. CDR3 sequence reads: CASSQWMDGKNIQYF.